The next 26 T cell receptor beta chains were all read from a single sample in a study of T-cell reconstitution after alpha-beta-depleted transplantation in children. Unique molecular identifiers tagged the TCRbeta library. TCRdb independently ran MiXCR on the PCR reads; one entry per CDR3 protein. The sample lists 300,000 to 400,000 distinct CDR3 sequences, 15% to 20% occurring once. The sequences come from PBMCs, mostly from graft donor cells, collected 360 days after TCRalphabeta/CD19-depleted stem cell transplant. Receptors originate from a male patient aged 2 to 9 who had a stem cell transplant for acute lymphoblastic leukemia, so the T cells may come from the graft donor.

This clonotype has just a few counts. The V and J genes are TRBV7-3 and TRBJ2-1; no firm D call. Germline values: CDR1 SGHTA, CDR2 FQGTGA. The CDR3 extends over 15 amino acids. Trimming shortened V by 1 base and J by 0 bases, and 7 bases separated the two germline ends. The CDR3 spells CASSLIVTSYNEQFF. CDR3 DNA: TGTGCCAGCAGCTTAATAGTCACCTCCTACAATGAGCAGTTCTTC. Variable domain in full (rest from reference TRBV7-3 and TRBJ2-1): GAGVSQTPSNKVTEKGKYVELRCDPISGHTALYWYRQSLGQGPEFLIYFQGTGAADDSGLPNDRFFAVRPEGSVSTLKIQRTERGDSAVYLCASSLIVTSYNEQFFGPGTRLTVL.

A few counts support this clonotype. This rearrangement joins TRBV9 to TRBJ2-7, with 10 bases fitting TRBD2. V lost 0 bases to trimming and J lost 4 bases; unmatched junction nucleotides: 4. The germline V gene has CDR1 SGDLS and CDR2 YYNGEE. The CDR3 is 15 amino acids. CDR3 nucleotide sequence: TGTGCCAGCAGCGTAGCTAGCGGGAGAGGTTACGAGCAGTACTTC. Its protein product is CASSVASGRGYEQYF.

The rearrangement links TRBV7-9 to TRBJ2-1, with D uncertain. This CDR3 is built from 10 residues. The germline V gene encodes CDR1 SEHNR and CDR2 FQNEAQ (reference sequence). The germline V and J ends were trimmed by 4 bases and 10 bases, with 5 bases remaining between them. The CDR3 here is CASSSQEQFF. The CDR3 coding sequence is TGTGCCAGCAGCTCTCAGGAGCAGTTCTTC.

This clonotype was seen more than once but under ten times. In DNA form, the CDR3 reads TGTGCCAGCAGCTTGTCCCGGCAGGGGGTCTACGAGCAGTACTTC. Protein sequence: CASSLSRQGVYEQYF. The chain employs TRBV7-9 and TRBJ2-7, with 7 positions matching TRBD1. Germline CDR1 and CDR2: SEHNR and FQNEAQ (reference sequence). The CDR3 is 15 residues long. V trimming: 3 bases; J trimming: 3 bases; junction bases outside the gene matches: 8.

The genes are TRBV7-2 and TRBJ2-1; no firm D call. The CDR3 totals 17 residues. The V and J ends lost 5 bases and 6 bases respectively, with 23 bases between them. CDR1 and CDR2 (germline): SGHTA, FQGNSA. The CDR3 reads CASSLQKPPLRSNEQFF. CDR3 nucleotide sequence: TGTGCCAGCAGCCTGCAAAAGCCTCCGTTACGTTCCAATGAGCAGTTCTTC.

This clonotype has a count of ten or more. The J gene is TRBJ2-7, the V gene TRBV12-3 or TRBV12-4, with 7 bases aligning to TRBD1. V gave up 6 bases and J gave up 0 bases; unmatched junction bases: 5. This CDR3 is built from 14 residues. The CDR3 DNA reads TGTGCCAGCAGGCAGGGGGAGAGCTCCTACGAGCAGTACTTC. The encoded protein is CASRQGESSYEQYF.

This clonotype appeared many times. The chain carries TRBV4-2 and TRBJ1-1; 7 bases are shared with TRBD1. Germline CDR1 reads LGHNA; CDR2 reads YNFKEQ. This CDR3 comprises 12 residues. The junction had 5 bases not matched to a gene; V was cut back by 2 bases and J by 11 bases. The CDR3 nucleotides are TGTGCCAGCAGCCAATTTGGACAGGCCGCTTTCTTT. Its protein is CASSQFGQAAFF.

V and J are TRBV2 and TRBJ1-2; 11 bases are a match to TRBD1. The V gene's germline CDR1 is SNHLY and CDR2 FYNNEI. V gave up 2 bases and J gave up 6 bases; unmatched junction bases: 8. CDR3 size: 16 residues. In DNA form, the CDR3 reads TGTGCCAGCAGTGAAAGGACAGGGGGCAAATGGAATGGCTACACCTTC. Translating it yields CASSERTGGKWNGYTF.

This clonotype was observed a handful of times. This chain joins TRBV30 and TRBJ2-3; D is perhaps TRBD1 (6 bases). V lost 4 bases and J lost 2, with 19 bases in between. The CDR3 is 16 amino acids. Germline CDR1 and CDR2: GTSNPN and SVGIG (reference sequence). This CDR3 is CAWKPGARGSTDTQYF. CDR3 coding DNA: TGTGCCTGGAAACCCGGGGCTAGGGGGTCCACAGATACGCAGTATTTT.

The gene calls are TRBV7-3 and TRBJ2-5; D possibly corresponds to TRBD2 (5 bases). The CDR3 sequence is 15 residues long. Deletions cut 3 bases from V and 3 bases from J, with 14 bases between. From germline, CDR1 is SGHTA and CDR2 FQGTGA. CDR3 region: CASSLGLPGKETQYF. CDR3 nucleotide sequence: TGTGCCAGCAGCTTGGGATTGCCGGGGAAAGAGACCCAGTACTTC.

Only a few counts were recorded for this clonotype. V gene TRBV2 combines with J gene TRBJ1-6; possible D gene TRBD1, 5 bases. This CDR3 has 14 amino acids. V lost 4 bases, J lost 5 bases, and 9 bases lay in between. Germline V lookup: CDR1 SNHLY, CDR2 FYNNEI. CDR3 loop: CASSGGPNNSPLHF. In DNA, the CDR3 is TGTGCCAGCAGTGGGGGCCCGAATAATTCACCCCTCCACTTT.

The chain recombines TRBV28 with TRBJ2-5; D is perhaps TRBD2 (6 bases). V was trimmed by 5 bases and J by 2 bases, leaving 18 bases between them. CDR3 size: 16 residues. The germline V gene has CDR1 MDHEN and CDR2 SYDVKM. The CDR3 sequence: CASSRPGGYSQETQYF. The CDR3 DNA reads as TGTGCCAGCAGTCGGCCAGGAGGGTATTCGCAAGAGACCCAGTACTTC.

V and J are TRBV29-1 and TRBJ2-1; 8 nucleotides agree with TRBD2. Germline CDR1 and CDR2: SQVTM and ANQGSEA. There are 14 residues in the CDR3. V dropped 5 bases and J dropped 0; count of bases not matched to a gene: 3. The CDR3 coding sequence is TGCAGCGTTCTCAGCGGGAGCTCCTACAATGAGCAGTTCTTC. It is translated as CSVLSGSSYNEQFF.

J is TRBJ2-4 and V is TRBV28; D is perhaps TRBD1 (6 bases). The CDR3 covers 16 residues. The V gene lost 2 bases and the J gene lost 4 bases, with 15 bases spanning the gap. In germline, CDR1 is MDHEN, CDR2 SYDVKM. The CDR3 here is CASSLPGGVGKNIQYF. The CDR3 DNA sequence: TGTGCCAGCAGTTTACCTGGGGGCGTGGGGAAAAACATTCAGTACTTC.

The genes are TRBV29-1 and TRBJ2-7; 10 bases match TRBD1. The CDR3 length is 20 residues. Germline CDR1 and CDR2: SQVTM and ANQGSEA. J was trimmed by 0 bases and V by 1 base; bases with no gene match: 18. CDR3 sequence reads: CSVEVPLRDRGSWDSYEQYF. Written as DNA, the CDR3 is TGCAGCGTTGAAGTGCCCCTCCGGGACAGGGGATCTTGGGACTCCTACGAGCAGTACTTC.

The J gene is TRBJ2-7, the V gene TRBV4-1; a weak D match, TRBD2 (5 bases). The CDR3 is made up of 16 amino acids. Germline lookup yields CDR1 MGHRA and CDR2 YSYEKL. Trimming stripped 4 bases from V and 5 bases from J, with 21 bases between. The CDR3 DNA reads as TGCGCCAGCAGCCTGGACCGGGGAATACTGGTCCACGAGCAGTACTTC. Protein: CASSLDRGILVHEQYF.

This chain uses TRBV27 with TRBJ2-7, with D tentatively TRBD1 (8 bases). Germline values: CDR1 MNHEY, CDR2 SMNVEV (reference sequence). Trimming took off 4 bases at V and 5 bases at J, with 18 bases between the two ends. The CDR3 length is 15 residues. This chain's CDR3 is CASSSRDRGGDEQYF. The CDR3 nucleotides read TGTGCCAGCAGTTCACGCGACAGGGGAGGGGACGAGCAGTACTTC.

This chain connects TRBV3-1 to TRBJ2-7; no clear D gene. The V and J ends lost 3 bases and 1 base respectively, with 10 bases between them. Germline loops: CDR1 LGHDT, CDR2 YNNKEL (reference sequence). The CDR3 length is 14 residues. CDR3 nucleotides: TGTGCCAGCAGCCATTCTGGCGTTTCCTACGAGCAGTACTTC. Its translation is CASSHSGVSYEQYF.

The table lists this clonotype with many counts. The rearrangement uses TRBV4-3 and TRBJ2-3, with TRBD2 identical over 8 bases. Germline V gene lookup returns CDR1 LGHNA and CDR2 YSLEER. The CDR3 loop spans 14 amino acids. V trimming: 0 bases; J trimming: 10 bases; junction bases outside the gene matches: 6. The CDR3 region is CASSQDRGLGSQYF. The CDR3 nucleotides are TGCGCCAGCAGCCAAGACCGGGGACTAGGATCGCAGTATTTT.

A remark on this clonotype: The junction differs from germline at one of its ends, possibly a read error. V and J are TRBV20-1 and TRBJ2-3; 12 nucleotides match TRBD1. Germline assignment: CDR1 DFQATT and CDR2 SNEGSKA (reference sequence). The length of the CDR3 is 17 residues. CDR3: CCARDRMGQGAIDTQYF. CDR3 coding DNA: TGCTGTGCTAGAGATCGAATGGGACAGGGGGCAATAGATACGCAGTATTTT.

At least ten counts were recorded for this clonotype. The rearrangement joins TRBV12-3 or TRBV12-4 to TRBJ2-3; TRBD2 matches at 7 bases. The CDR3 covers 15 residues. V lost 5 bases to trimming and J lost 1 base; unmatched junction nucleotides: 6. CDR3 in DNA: TGTGCCAGCAGTCCCCGGGCGGGGGGCACAGATACGCAGTATTTT. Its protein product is CASSPRAGGTDTQYF.

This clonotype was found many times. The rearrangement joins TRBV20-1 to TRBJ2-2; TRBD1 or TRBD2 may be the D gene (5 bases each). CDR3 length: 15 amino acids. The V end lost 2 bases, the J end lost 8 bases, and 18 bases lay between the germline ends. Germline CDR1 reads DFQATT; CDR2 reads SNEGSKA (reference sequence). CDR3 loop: CSARIPGRPAGELFF. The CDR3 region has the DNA TGCAGTGCTAGAATACCGGGACGGCCTGCTGGGGAGCTGTTTTTT.

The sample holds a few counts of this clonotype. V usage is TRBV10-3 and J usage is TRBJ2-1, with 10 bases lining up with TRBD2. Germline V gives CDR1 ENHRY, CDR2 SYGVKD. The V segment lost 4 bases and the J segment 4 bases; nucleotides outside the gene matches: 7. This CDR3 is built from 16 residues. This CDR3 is CAISGRTSGLYNEQFF. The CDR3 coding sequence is TGTGCCATCAGTGGGAGGACTAGCGGCCTATACAATGAGCAGTTCTTC.

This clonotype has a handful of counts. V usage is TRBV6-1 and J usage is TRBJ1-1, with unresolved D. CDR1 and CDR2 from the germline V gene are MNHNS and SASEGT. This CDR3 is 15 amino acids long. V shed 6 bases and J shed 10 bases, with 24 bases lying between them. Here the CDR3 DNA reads TGTGCCAGCAGGCCGCCGGGAGGGCTTTCAGGTCGAGCTTTCTTT. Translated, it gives CASRPPGGLSGRAFF.

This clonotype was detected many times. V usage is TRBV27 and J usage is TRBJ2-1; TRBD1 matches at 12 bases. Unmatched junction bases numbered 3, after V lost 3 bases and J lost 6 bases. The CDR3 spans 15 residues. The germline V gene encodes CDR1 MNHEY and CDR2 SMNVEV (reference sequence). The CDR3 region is CASSFRDRGRNEQFF. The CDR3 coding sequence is TGTGCCAGCAGTTTCCGGGACAGGGGGCGCAATGAGCAGTTCTTC.

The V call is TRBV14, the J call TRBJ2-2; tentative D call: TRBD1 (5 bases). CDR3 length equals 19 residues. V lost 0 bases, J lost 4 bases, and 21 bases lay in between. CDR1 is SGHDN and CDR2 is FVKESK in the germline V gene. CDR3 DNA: TGTGCCAGCAGCCAAGAAAGGCAGGGCAGGTTATTGGCCACCGGGGAGCTGTTTTTT. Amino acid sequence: CASSQERQGRLLATGELFF.